Sequencing of this TCR beta chain was carried out in a study of blood T cell repertoires in COVID-19. Study-wide context: The samples span acute and convalescent COVID-19 from the United States, Italy and Spain.

The assay was immunoSEQ multiplex PCR, and TCRdb's table has in-frame clones only and misses some. The data contain 150,000 to 180,000 clones, around 85% of them singletons. This CDR3 has 18 residues. V lost 3 bases, J lost 0 bases, and 12 bases stayed unmatched. Germline CDR1 reads MNHNS; CDR2 reads SASEGT. Input material: peripheral blood. The chain is built from TRBV6-1 and TRBJ1-2, with 8 bases lining up with TRBD1. This TCR was sampled from a man aged 55 to 70 with COVID-19, enrolled during active disease. Here the CDR3 reads CASSDPFGQGRSNYGYTF. The CDR3 nucleotides are TGTGCCAGCAGTGACCCGTTCGGACAGGGTAGATCTAACTATGGCTACACCTTC.